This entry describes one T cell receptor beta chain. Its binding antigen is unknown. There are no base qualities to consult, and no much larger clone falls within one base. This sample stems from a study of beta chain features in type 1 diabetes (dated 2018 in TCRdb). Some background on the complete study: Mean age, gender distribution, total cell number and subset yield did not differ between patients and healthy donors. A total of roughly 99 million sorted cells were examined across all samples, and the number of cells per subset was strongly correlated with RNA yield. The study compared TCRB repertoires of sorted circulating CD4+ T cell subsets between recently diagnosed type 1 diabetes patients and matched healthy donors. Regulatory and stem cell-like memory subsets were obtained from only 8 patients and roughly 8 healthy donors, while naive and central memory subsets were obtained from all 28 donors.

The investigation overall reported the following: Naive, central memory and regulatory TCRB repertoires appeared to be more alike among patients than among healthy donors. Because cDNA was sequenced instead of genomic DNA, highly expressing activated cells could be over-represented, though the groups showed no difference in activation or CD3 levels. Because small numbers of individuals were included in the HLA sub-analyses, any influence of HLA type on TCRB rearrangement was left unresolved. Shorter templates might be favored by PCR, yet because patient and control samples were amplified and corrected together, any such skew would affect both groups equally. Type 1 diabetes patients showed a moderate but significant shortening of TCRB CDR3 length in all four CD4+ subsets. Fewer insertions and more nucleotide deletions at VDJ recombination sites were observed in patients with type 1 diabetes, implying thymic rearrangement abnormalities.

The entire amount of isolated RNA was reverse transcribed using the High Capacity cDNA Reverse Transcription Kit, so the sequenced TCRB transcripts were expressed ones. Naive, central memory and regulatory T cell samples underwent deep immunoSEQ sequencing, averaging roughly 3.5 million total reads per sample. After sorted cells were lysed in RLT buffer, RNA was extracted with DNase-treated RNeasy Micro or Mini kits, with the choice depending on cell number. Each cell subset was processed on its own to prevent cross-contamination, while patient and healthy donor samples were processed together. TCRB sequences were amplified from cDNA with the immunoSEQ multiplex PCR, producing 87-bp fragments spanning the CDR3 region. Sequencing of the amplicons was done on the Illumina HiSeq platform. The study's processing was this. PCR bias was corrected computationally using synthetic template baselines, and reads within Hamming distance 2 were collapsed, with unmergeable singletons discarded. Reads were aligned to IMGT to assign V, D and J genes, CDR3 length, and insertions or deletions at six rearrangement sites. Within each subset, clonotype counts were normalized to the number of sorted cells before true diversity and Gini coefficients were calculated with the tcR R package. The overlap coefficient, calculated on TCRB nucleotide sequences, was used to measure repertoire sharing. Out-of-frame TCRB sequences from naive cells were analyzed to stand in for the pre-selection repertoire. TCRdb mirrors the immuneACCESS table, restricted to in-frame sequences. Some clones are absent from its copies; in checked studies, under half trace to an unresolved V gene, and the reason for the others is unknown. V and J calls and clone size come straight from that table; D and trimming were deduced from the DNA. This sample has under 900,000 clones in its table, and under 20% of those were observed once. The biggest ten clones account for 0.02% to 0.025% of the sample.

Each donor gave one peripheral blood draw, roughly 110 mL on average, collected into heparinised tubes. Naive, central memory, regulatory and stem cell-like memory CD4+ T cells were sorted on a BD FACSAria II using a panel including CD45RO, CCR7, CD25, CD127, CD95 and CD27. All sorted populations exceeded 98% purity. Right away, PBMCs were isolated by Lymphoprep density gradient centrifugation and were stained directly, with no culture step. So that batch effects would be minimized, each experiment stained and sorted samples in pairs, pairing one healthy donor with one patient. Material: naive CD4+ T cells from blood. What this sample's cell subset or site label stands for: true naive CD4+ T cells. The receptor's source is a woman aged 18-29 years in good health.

The nucleotide sequence reads TGTGCCAGCAGTTACCGAGCGGGAGGCCGCGGCAATGAGCAGTTCTTC. Protein translation: CASSYRAGGRGNEQFF. Recombination connected TRBV6-5 to TRBJ2-1; 9 bases in the junction line up with TRBD2. CDR1 MNHEY and CDR2 SVGAGI were looked up in the germline V gene. Trimming takes 2 bases off V and 6 bases off J; junction bases not matched to a gene: 8. The CDR3 holds 16 amino acids from the cysteine to the phenylalanine. The retained sequence is limited to the CDR3, 48 bases, with the frame set at the first base.